This record looks at one T cell receptor (beta chain) sequence and its context. The antigen remains unidentified. This sample is drawn from a study of T cells in localized non-small cell lung cancer. V shed 5 bases, J shed 7 bases, and the junction held 10 bases outside the gene matches. Per germline, CDR1 SNHLY and CDR2 FYNNEI. The CDR3 has 17 residues. Sequencing was performed with immunoSEQ multiplex PCR; in TCRdb, only in-frame clones are kept and a portion is missing. The data contain around 43,000 clones, 70% to 90% of them singletons. Regarding the study as a whole: The greatest T cell clonality was found in uninvolved adjacent lung (higher than in tumor). In adjacent lung, a median about 50 of the top 100 tumor clones were found. Heterogeneity remains possible because sequencing was limited to only one tumor region.

The V gene is TRBV2, the J gene TRBJ1-6, with 11 bases that match TRBD1. The source material was peripheral blood, sampled before any cancer treatment. This TCR was sampled from a man aged 18-55 years with stage I lung adenocarcinoma. CDR3 nucleotides: TGTGCCAGCAGTTTTTCCCCCGGACAGGGGGCGAATTCACCCCTCCACTTT. This codes for CASSFSPGQGANSPLHF.